These 28 T cell receptor beta chains were sequenced from one sample in a study of identical twins. From the 5' RACE reads, TCRdb called clonotypes with MiXCR, one entry per CDR3 protein. Of about 690,000 distinct CDR3 sequences detected, around 6.1% appear once; the ten largest clones hold 1.5% to 2%. Sequenced material: naive T cells sorted from blood. Source of these receptors: a man between 18 and 29 years old in good health.

This clonotype came up many times. The V call is TRBV7-7, the J call TRBJ2-5, with a tentative D call TRBD1 (6 bases). V was pared by 1 base and J by 5 bases, with 11 bases between. Germline V CDR1 and CDR2: SSHAT, FNYEAQ (reference sequence). CDR3 size: 14 residues. The CDR3 sequence: CASSLGTGSETQYF. CDR3 sequence (DNA): TGTGCCAGCAGCTTAGGAACAGGGAGCGAGACCCAGTACTTC. Full variable domain (rest looked up from reference TRBV7-7 and TRBJ2-5): GAGVSQSPRYKVTKRGQDVTLRCDPISSHATLYWYQQALGQGPEFLTYFNYEAQPDKSGLPSDRFSAERPEGSISTLTIQRTEQRDSAMYRCASSLGTGSETQYFGPGTRLLVL.

The chain links TRBV7-9 to TRBJ1-4; 10 nucleotides align to TRBD1. CDR3 length equals 16 residues. V lost 1 base and J lost 4; bases outside the gene matches: 3. Germline V CDR1 and CDR2: SEHNR, FQNEAQ (reference sequence). The CDR3 DNA reads TGTGCCAGCAGCTTAGGAGGGACAGGGGTTAATGAAAAACTGTTTTTT. Translation: CASSLGGTGVNEKLFF.

This clonotype was seen repeatedly, ten times or more. The rearrangement uses TRBV7-2 and TRBJ2-5, with 10 bases fitting TRBD1. The CDR3 runs to 17 residues. Germline V gene sequence: CDR1 SGHTA, CDR2 FQGNSA. With V trimmed by 0 bases and J by 4 bases, 8 bases remained unmatched. The CDR3 bases are TGTGCCAGCAGCTTAGCGTGGTGGGACAGGGGTAGAGAGACCCAGTACTTC. Residues: CASSLAWWDRGRETQYF. Full variable domain (rest looked up from reference TRBV7-2 and TRBJ2-5): GAGVSQSPSNKVTEKGKDVELRCDPISGHTALYWYRQSLGQGLEFLIYFQGNSAPDKSGLPSDRFSAERTGGSVSTLTIQRTQQEDSAVYLCASSLAWWDRGRETQYFGPGTRLLVL.

A few counts support this clonotype. The J gene is TRBJ1-1, the V gene TRBV20-1; no clear D gene. Trimming removed 3 bases from V and 7 bases from J, with 21 bases in between. This CDR3 comprises 15 residues. Per germline, CDR1 DFQATT and CDR2 SNEGSKA (reference sequence). The CDR3 DNA reads as TGCAGTGCTAGCCAGTCGGGATTGTTCAACCTTGAAGCTTTCTTT. Translated: CSASQSGLFNLEAFF.

This clonotype has at least ten counts. J is TRBJ1-4 and V is TRBV12-3 or TRBV12-4, with D maybe TRBD1 (5 bases). The CDR3 has 12 residues. V was pared by 5 bases and J by 10 bases, with 11 bases between. CDR3 protein: CASSRDGPKLFF. The CDR3 DNA reads as TGTGCCAGCAGTCGGGACGGTCCAAAACTGTTTTTT.

This clonotype was observed a handful of times. The chain has TRBV12-3 or TRBV12-4 and TRBJ2-5; D might be TRBD2 (6 bases). This CDR3 has 14 residues. V was pared by 7 bases and J by 5 bases, with 17 bases between. The CDR3 reads CASTRSGPGETQYF. In DNA, the CDR3 is TGTGCCAGCACCCGGAGCGGGCCTGGGGAGACCCAGTACTTC.

The chain links TRBV7-2 to TRBJ2-3, with D perhaps matching TRBD2 (6 bases). The CDR3 consists of 17 residues. Germline CDR1 and CDR2: SGHTA and FQGNSA. Deletions cut 6 bases from V and 1 base from J, with 20 bases between. CDR3 coding DNA: TGTGCCAGCAGAAATGGAAGGCTGGCGGGACGCACAGATACGCAGTATTTT. It specifies CASRNGRLAGRTDTQYF.

This clonotype has just a few counts. The V call is TRBV5-1, the J call TRBJ1-1, with 7 bases lining up with TRBD1. With 2 bases clipped from V and 2 bases from J, the junction kept 3 bases outside the gene matches. The CDR3 covers 14 residues. The V gene's germline CDR1 is SGHRS and CDR2 YFSETQ. The DNA of the CDR3 is TGCGCCAGCAGCTTTCACAGGGGCAACACTGAAGCTTTCTTT. It yields the protein CASSFHRGNTEAFF.

The V gene is TRBV12-3 or TRBV12-4, the J gene TRBJ1-2; maybe TRBD1 (5 bases). Trimming shortened V by 3 bases and J by 7 bases, and 12 bases separated the two germline ends. The CDR3 extends over 13 amino acids. CDR3 amino acids: CASSLGGDSGYTF. DNA of the CDR3: TGTGCCAGCAGTTTGGGGGGGGACTCTGGCTACACCTTC.

This clonotype was recorded at least ten times. The chain employs TRBV11-2 and TRBJ2-1; tentatively, D is TRBD1 (5 bases). Germline V gives CDR1 SGHAT, CDR2 FQNNGV. The CDR3 length is 17 residues. The V end lost 0 bases, the J end lost 8 bases, and 20 bases lay between the germline ends. The CDR3 coding sequence is TGTGCCAGCAGCTTAGACCGAGGACATAAAGCCACGGATGAGCAGTTCTTC. It yields the protein CASSLDRGHKATDEQFF. Full variable domain (outside the CDR3, taken from reference TRBV11-2 and TRBJ2-1): EAGVAQSPRYKIIEKRQSVAFWCNPISGHATLYWYQQILGQGPKLLIQFQNNGVVDDSQLPKDRFSAERLKGVDSTLKIQPAKLEDSAVYLCASSLDRGHKATDEQFFGPGTRLTVL.

This clonotype came up many times. The chain has TRBV29-1 and TRBJ2-7, with D possibly being TRBD1 (5 bases). Germline CDR1 is SQVTM and CDR2 is ANQGSEA. The V end lost 0 bases, the J end lost 2 bases, and 14 bases lay between the germline ends. This CDR3 has 15 residues. DNA of the CDR3: TGCAGCGTTGAAGATCGGGTCGACAGAGCCTACGAGCAGTACTTC. It codes for CSVEDRVDRAYEQYF.

The V and J genes are TRBV6-1 and TRBJ2-7; D possibly corresponds to TRBD1 (6 bases). This CDR3 spans 15 amino acids. Trimming took off 5 bases at V and 6 bases at J, with 20 bases between the two ends. Germline CDR1 MNHNS, CDR2 SASEGT. The CDR3, as DNA: TGTGCCAGCAGTACCTCCGGGACACGACTCGGCGAGCAGTACTTC. Its protein product is CASSTSGTRLGEQYF.

This clonotype came up many times. The chain combines TRBV15 with TRBJ2-2; no reliable D call. The CDR3 extends over 14 amino acids. CDR1 and CDR2 from the germline V gene are LNHNV and YYDKDF (reference sequence). Trimming pared 1 base from V and 1 base from J, leaving 4 bases between. Here the CDR3 reads CATSRAWNTGELFF. The CDR3 DNA reads as TGTGCCACCAGCAGAGCGTGGAACACCGGGGAGCTGTTTTTT.

This clonotype was detected a few times. This chain connects TRBV5-1 to TRBJ2-5; TRBD2 matches at 8 bases. The germline V gene has CDR1 SGHRS and CDR2 YFSETQ. Trimming removed 8 bases from V and 2 bases from J; junction bases left unmatched: 8. The CDR3 is made up of 14 amino acids. For the CDR3, the DNA is TGCGCCAGTGGGACCATAGCGGGACAAGAGACCCAGTACTTC. This translates into CASGTIAGQETQYF.

This clonotype has at least ten counts. V is TRBV7-8 and J is TRBJ2-1, with D tentatively TRBD1 (8 bases). Germline CDR1 and CDR2: SGHVS and FQNEAQ. V shed 5 bases and J shed 14 bases, with 25 bases lying between them. This CDR3 has 15 residues. The CDR3 coding sequence is TGTGCCAGCAGCCCCGGACAGGGACATGAGGCGGGAGAGTTCTTC. Its translation is CASSPGQGHEAGEFF. The entire variable domain, with the rest obtained from reference TRBV7-8 and TRBJ2-1, is as follows: GAGVSQSPRYKVAKRGQDVALRCDPISGHVSLFWYQQALGQGPEFLTYFQNEAQLDKSGLPSDRFFAERPEGSVSTLKIQRTQQEDSAVYLCASSPGQGHEAGEFFGPGTRLTVL.

This clonotype has only a few counts. This sequence joins TRBV5-1 and TRBJ2-7, with TRBD1 matching over 7 bases. The V segment lost 7 bases and the J segment 8 bases; nucleotides outside the gene matches: 9. CDR1 is SGHRS, CDR2 YFSETQ, per germline. This CDR3 contains 12 residues. CDR3 loop: CASPKKQGKQYV. CDR3 coding DNA: TGCGCCAGCCCAAAAAAACAGGGGAAGCAGTACGTC.

Ten or more counts support this clonotype. V is TRBV29-1 and J is TRBJ1-1, with a tentative D call TRBD1 (6 bases). The V end was cut by 5 bases, the J end by 0 bases, with 13 bases between. The germline V gene has CDR1 SQVTM and CDR2 ANQGSEA. The CDR3 extends over 14 amino acids. CDR3 in DNA: TGCAGCGTTTCCGGACAGACCCTGAACACTGAAGCTTTCTTT. Translating it yields CSVSGQTLNTEAFF.

The V gene is TRBV4-1, the J gene TRBJ2-5; 11 nucleotides line up with TRBD2. The V gene's germline CDR1 is MGHRA and CDR2 YSYEKL. V lost 2 bases, J lost 0 bases, and 5 bases stayed unmatched. The CDR3 runs to 17 residues. The CDR3 sequence is CASSQKPGLADQETQYF. CDR3 DNA: TGCGCCAGCAGCCAAAAACCGGGACTAGCGGACCAAGAGACCCAGTACTTC.

This clonotype was counted a few times. The chain joins TRBV7-3 to TRBJ2-5; 11 nucleotides match TRBD2. From germline, CDR1 is SGHTA and CDR2 FQGTGA. The CDR3 contains 15 residues. J lost 1 base, V lost 5 bases, and 3 bases had no gene match. In DNA form, the CDR3 reads TGTGCCAGCAGCCCTAGCGGGAGGATCCAAGAGACCCAGTACTTC. It translates to CASSPSGRIQETQYF.

This clonotype has a count of ten or more. This rearrangement joins TRBV12-3 or TRBV12-4 to TRBJ1-4, with D possibly matching TRBD1 (5 bases). This CDR3 region has 14 residues. V shed 2 bases and J shed 6 bases, with 10 bases lying between them. CDR3 nucleotides: TGTGCCAGCAGTTTACAGGGCCCACATGAAAAACTGTTTTTT. Translation gives CASSLQGPHEKLFF.

To note about this clonotype: A much larger clone is a single base away; this may be a read error. The V call is TRBV7-8, the J call TRBJ2-7; TRBD1 aligns across 8 bases. The germline gives CDR1 SGHVS, CDR2 FQNEAQ. The CDR3 covers 15 residues. V dropped 4 bases and J dropped 3; count of bases not matched to a gene: 8. The CDR3 DNA reads TGTGCCAGCAGCTCAAGGCGGGACAGGTTCTACGAGCAGTACTTC. This sequence encodes CASSSRRDRFYEQYF.

Regarding this clonotype: This may be a read error, as it is one base from a much larger clone. J is TRBJ2-1 and V is TRBV27; D is unresolved. Per germline, CDR1 MNHEY and CDR2 SMNVEV (reference sequence). This CDR3 contains 11 residues. CDR3 DNA: TGTGCCGGCAGTTTAAACAGTGAGCAGTTCTTC. Residues: CAGSLNSEQFF.

Ten or more counts support this clonotype. The genes are TRBV10-3 and TRBJ2-1; 8 bases match TRBD2. V shed 0 bases, J shed 5 bases, and the junction held 3 bases outside the gene matches. The CDR3 contains 15 residues. Germline V CDR1 and CDR2: ENHRY, SYGVKD. The CDR3 loop reads CAISESPAGDNEQFF. The CDR3 DNA sequence: TGTGCCATCAGTGAGTCGCCAGCGGGGGACAATGAGCAGTTCTTC.

The sample holds a few counts of this clonotype. The V and J genes are TRBV11-2 and TRBJ2-3; no clear D gene. The CDR3 totals 14 residues. Germline V gives CDR1 SGHAT, CDR2 FQNNGV. V lost 5 bases to trimming and J lost 2 bases, with 11 bases between them. DNA for the CDR3: TGTGCCAGCAGCCCGGAGTGGGTCACAGATACGCAGTATTTT. Residues: CASSPEWVTDTQYF.

The chain links TRBV6-1 to TRBJ1-3; D might be TRBD1 (6 bases). The V gene lost 6 bases and the J gene lost 0 bases, with 15 bases spanning the gap. The CDR3 is made up of 16 amino acids. Germline lookup yields CDR1 MNHNS and CDR2 SASEGT. The DNA of the CDR3 is TGTGCCAGCAGCCAAAACTACAGGGACTCTGGAAACACCATATATTTT. Translating it yields CASSQNYRDSGNTIYF.

This clonotype was recorded at least ten times. The chain carries TRBV24-1 and TRBJ2-3; 7 bases line up with TRBD2. The trim removed 7 bases at V and 4 bases at J, leaving 7 bases unmatched. The CDR3 is made up of 14 amino acids. Germline V gene sequence: CDR1 KGHDR, CDR2 SFDVKD. The CDR3 DNA reads TGTGCCACCAGCTATATGCGGGAGCCAGATACGCAGTATTTT. Translation: CATSYMREPDTQYF.

This clonotype has ten or more counts. The chain is built from TRBV24-1 and TRBJ2-1, with D maybe TRBD1 (8 bases). Trimming took 4 bases from V and 1 from J, leaving 13 bases between them. Germline CDR1 reads KGHDR; CDR2 reads SFDVKD. This CDR3 comprises 16 residues. CDR3 bases: TGTGCCACCAGTGAGAAACAGGGGGGGTCCTACAATGAGCAGTTCTTC. Translating it yields CATSEKQGGSYNEQFF.

The chain is built from TRBV5-1 and TRBJ2-5; tentative D call: TRBD1 (6 bases). V was shortened by 2 bases and J by 3 bases, with 11 bases between the two germline ends. CDR1 is SGHRS and CDR2 is YFSETQ in the germline V gene. The CDR3 extends over 14 amino acids. CDR3: CASSFGQLKETQYF. CDR3 DNA: TGCGCCAGCAGCTTTGGACAGCTCAAAGAGACCCAGTACTTC.